This T cell receptor (beta chain) was sequenced in a study of CD8+CD57+ T cells in acquired aplastic anemia. Study context: Sorted CD4+ and CD8+ cells yielded DNA averaging roughly 3.3 ug. CD4+ reads averaged about 9.9 million in healthy donors.

Regarding the study as a whole: Shared by patients and controls, roughly 28 CD8+ CDR3s were abundant in patients. CD8+ Simpson's diversity showed no significant patient-control difference.

Germline loops: CDR1 DFQATT, CDR2 SNEGSKA (reference sequence). The CDR3 runs to 13 residues. TCR beta VDJ and CDR3 profiles were obtained from a genomic DNA template. MiXCR, run by TCRdb on the reads, gives a single entry per CDR3 protein. Among about 110,000 distinct CDR3 sequences listed, around 53% were seen once. On this clonotype: Antigen unknown. An end of the junction does not agree with germline; a read error may underlie this.

The chain is built from TRBV20-1 and TRBJ2-7; maybe TRBD1 (6 bases). The source is a human donor in good health, serving as a control. The sequenced sample was sorted CD4+, CD8+, or CD8+CD57+ T cells (not recorded which) from PBMCs. The CDR3: CSAIPTGTYEQCF. In DNA form, the CDR3 reads TGCAGCGCTATACCGACAGGAACCTACGAGCAGTGCTTC.